One and the same sample provided the 20 T cell receptor beta chains below, sequenced in a study of cytotoxic CD8 clonotypes in ibrutinib-treated CLL. Some clones are missing from TCRdb's copy, which holds only in-frame ones; the method was immunoSEQ multiplex PCR. The profile shows more than 110,000 clones, approximately 89% of them singletons. This specimen consisted of PBMCs, obtained after 12 months of ibrutinib treatment. These receptors all come from a human donor with chronic lymphocytic leukemia.

This chain links TRBV11-2 with TRBJ2-1, with a weak D call TRBD2 (5 bases). The CDR3 loop spans 15 amino acids. From germline, CDR1 is SGHAT and CDR2 FQNNGV. V lost 3 bases and J 10 bases, leaving 19 bases between the germline ends. The CDR3 reads CASSFSPGSGREQFF. CDR3 bases: TGTGCCAGCAGCTTTTCCCCTGGTTCGGGGAGAGAGCAGTTCTTC.

This rearrangement joins TRBV9 to TRBJ1-1; D is possibly TRBD1 (6 bases). Trimming left V 6 bases short and J 0 bases short, with 15 bases between. CDR1 and CDR2 from the germline V gene are SGDLS and YYNGEE. This CDR3 contains 15 residues. The chain's CDR3 is CASTNTGSMNTEAFF. The CDR3 bases are TGTGCCAGCACGAATACAGGGTCGATGAACACTGAAGCTTTCTTT. The complete variable domain, with remaining parts taken from reference TRBV9 and TRBJ1-1, reads DSGVTQTPKHLITATGQRVTLRCSPRSGDLSVYWYQQSLDQGLQFLIQYYNGEERAKGNILERFSAQQFPDLHSELNLSSLELGDSALYFCASTNTGSMNTEAFFGQGTRLTVV.

The V call is TRBV18, the J call TRBJ1-2; D is possibly TRBD1 (6 bases). Germline V CDR1 and CDR2: KGHSH, LQKENI. The CDR3 runs 14 residues. V shed 3 bases and J shed 4 bases, with 12 bases lying between them. Here the CDR3 DNA reads TGTGCCAGCTCACCCCGGGGACAACCCTATGGCTACACCTTC. This sequence encodes CASSPRGQPYGYTF.

The rearrangement links TRBV28 to TRBJ1-5; no firm D call. CDR1 and CDR2 from the germline V gene are MDHEN and SYDVKM. The V gene lost 7 bases and the J gene lost 2 bases, with 12 bases spanning the gap. This CDR3 spans 14 amino acids. For the CDR3, the DNA is TGTGCCAGCATTACAAACAGCCGCAATCAGCCCCAGCATTTT. Residues: CASITNSRNQPQHF.

The V call is TRBV7-3, the J call TRBJ2-6; D is uncertain. With 2 bases removed from V and 0 bases from J, the gap between germline ends came to 5 bases. Germline-derived CDR1 and CDR2 are SGHTA and FQGTGA. The CDR3 totals 15 residues. DNA for the CDR3: TGTGCCAGCAGCTTATCCGGCTCTGGGGCCAACGTCCTGACTTTC. Protein: CASSLSGSGANVLTF.

A few counts support this clone. The chain combines TRBV27 with TRBJ1-4, with 11 nucleotides matching TRBD1. CDR1 and CDR2 from the germline V gene are MNHEY and SMNVEV (reference sequence). This CDR3 comprises 15 residues. Trimming at V came to 6 bases and at J to 10 bases, leaving 10 bases not matched to a gene. In DNA form, the CDR3 reads TGTGCCAGCAGCCCTTCTCGGACAGGGGGCGGAAAACTGTTTTTT. Translation: CASSPSRTGGGKLFF.

This clone was recorded only once. DNA of the CDR3: TGCGCCAGCAGCCCCGACAGGGGGCTTTTGAGCACTGAAGCTTTCTTT. Translated: CASSPDRGLLSTEAFF. J is TRBJ1-1 and V is TRBV5-1, with 10 bases identical to TRBD1. With V trimmed by 4 bases and J by 4 bases, 10 bases remained unmatched. CDR1 and CDR2 (germline): SGHRS, YFSETQ. The CDR3 has 16 residues.

The chain employs TRBV6-5 and TRBJ1-1; D gene ambiguous. Trimming removed 7 bases at V and 1 base at J, with 10 bases between. The CDR3 has 13 residues. In germline, CDR1 is MNHEY, CDR2 SVGAGI. Here the CDR3 reads CASTRKGNTEAFF. CDR3 in DNA: TGTGCCAGCACCCGAAAGGGGAACACTGAAGCTTTCTTT.

The rearrangement links TRBV28 to TRBJ1-1; D is undetermined. The CDR3 runs to 12 residues. V was cut by 11 bases and J by 1 base, with 11 bases left in between. Germline V gene lookup returns CDR1 MDHEN and CDR2 SYDVKM. In DNA form, the CDR3 reads TGTGCCTCCTGTAGCGGGAACACTGAAGCTTTCTTT. Translated: CASCSGNTEAFF.

This sequence joins TRBV5-1 and TRBJ1-3, with a weak D call TRBD1 (6 bases). Per the germline V gene, CDR1 is SGHRS and CDR2 is YFSETQ. The CDR3 contains 16 residues. The V gene lost 4 bases and the J gene lost 0 bases, with 14 bases spanning the gap. In DNA, the CDR3 is TGCGCCAGCAGCCGGACAGAGTTAAACTCTGGAAACACCATATATTTT. This codes for CASSRTELNSGNTIYF.

The CDR3 reads CASSLAGGWKNEQYF. In DNA, the CDR3 is TGTGCCAGCAGTCTAGCGGGAGGTTGGAAGAACGAGCAGTACTTC. V gene TRBV6-6 combines with J gene TRBJ2-7, with 11 positions matching TRBD2. Trimming cost V 5 bases and J 5 bases; bases outside gene matches: 8. Per germline, CDR1 MNHNY and CDR2 SVGAGI (reference sequence). The CDR3 is made up of 15 amino acids.

The chain is built from TRBV13 and TRBJ2-5; no firm D call. Germline V gene lookup returns CDR1 PRHDT and CDR2 FYEKMQ (reference sequence). CDR3 length: 12 amino acids. V lost 0 bases and J lost 5, with 4 bases in between. The CDR3 sequence: CASSLGLETQYF. Here the CDR3 DNA reads TGTGCCAGCAGCTTAGGCCTCGAGACCCAGTACTTC.

The chain combines TRBV19 with TRBJ2-1; unclear D gene. Trimming took off 7 bases at V and 5 bases at J, with 15 bases between the two ends. The CDR3 length is 14 residues. CDR1 and CDR2 from the germline V gene are LNHDA and SQIVND (reference sequence). The CDR3 loop reads CASNPGPEHNEQFF. The CDR3 DNA sequence: TGTGCCAGTAATCCGGGCCCAGAGCACAATGAGCAGTTCTTC. Based on the CDR3 plus reference TRBV19 and TRBJ2-1, the full variable domain is DGGITQSPKYLFRKEGQNVTLSCEQNLNHDAMYWYRQDPGQGLRLIYYSQIVNDFQKGDIAEGYSVSREKKESFPLTVTSAQKNPTAFYLCASNPGPEHNEQFFGPGTRLTVL.

Here the CDR3 reads CASSQDGRNQPQHF. CDR3 sequence (DNA): TGTGCCAGCAGCCAGGACGGAAGAAATCAGCCCCAGCATTTT. The chain has TRBV7-2 and TRBJ1-5, with D uncertain. CDR1 is SGHTA, CDR2 FQGNSA, per germline. The CDR3 extends over 14 amino acids. V was trimmed by 5 bases and J by 4 bases, leaving 12 bases between them.

The chain couples TRBV11-2 to TRBJ1-3, with D possibly being TRBD1 (5 bases). Germline V lookup: CDR1 SGHAT, CDR2 FQNNGV. V was clipped by 0 bases and J by 4 bases, with 10 bases between them. The CDR3 is 15 amino acids. The CDR3 reads CASSLEWDGGNTIYF. In DNA form, the CDR3 reads TGTGCCAGCAGCTTAGAATGGGACGGGGGAAACACCATATATTTT.

The rearrangement links TRBV27 to TRBJ1-4, with D possibly being TRBD1 (6 bases). The V and J ends lost 3 bases and 7 bases respectively, with 15 bases between them. Germline V gene lookup returns CDR1 MNHEY and CDR2 SMNVEV (reference sequence). The CDR3 has 15 residues. CDR3 nucleotide sequence: TGTGCCAGCAGTTTCTTCGGGGGGCTTGGTGAAAAACTGTTTTTT. Translated, it gives CASSFFGGLGEKLFF.

The gene calls are TRBV6-5 and TRBJ2-5, with D maybe TRBD1 (5 bases). The CDR3 spans 14 residues. Germline CDR1 is MNHEY and CDR2 is SVGAGI. V was cut by 2 bases and J by 5 bases, with 12 bases left in between. The CDR3: CASSYMPGSETQYF. The CDR3 DNA is TGTGCCAGCAGTTACATGCCAGGGTCGGAGACCCAGTACTTC.

This sequence joins TRBV13 and TRBJ2-3; no clear D. Germline V gene data show CDR1 as PRHDT and CDR2 as FYEKMQ (reference sequence). The V end lost 0 bases, the J end lost 6 bases, and 13 bases lay between the germline ends. This CDR3 spans 15 amino acids. CDR3 in amino acids: CASSLGGSGWDTQYF. CDR3 DNA: TGTGCCAGCAGCTTAGGCGGGTCAGGATGGGATACGCAGTATTTT.

The V call is TRBV28, the J call TRBJ2-2; D possibly corresponds to TRBD1 (6 bases). This CDR3 has 16 residues. Germline CDR1 is MDHEN and CDR2 is SYDVKM. Trimming pared 5 bases from V and 0 bases from J, leaving 13 bases between. The CDR3 nucleotides are TGTGCCAGCAGTCCCCGTTGGGACACGAACACCGGGGAGCTGTTTTTT. Protein: CASSPRWDTNTGELFF.

V usage is TRBV10-1 and J usage is TRBJ1-3; tentative D call: TRBD1 (5 bases). The CDR3 covers 12 residues. Per germline, CDR1 WNHNN and CDR2 SYGVQD (reference sequence). The V end lost 5 bases, the J end lost 6 bases, and 8 bases lay between the germline ends. CDR3 nucleotide sequence: TGCGCCAGCAGTTCGGACATAAACACCATATATTTT. It encodes CASSSDINTIYF.